The rows below give T cell receptor beta chains drawn from one sample of a study of cytomegalovirus exposure and HLA in healthy donors. Measured with immunoSEQ multiplex PCR; TCRdb has only the in-frame clones, and not every one. In the table there are roughly 190,000 clones, 87% of which are singletons. The sequencing sample was made of PBMCs. The receptors shown here come from a boy between 2 and 10 years old in good health and CMV-seronegative. CDR3s include the opening cysteine and the closing phenylalanine or tryptophan. D genes are given only for firm matches. Clone sizes are given selectively: once, few, many, or a class where the clone is expanded.

abundance	d_gene	v_gene	j_gene	CDR3nt	CDR3aa
-	-	TRBV9	TRBJ1-6	TGTGCCAGCAGCCCTAGTCACGATTCACCCCTCCACTTT	CASSPSHDSPLHF
-	-	TRBV6-1	TRBJ2-5	TGTGCCAGCAGTTTGAAGCCGCAAGAGACCCAGTACTTC	CASSLKPQETQYF
-	TRBD1	TRBV7-9	TRBJ2-5	TGTTCCAGCAGTTTTCAGGGGGCTGGGGAGACCCAGTACTTC	CSSSFQGAGETQYF
-	TRBD1	TRBV5-1	TRBJ1-2	TGCGCCAGCAGCACAACCGGGACAGGGAACTATGGCTACACCTTC	CASSTTGTGNYGYTF
-	-	TRBV5-1	TRBJ2-2	TGCGCCAGCAGCTTGGTAGTCAGGGCGAACACCGGGGAGCTGTTTTTT	CASSLVVRANTGELFF
-	TRBD1	TRBV5-4	TRBJ2-7	TGCGCCAGCAGCTTGGACAGGGCCTACGAGCAGTACTTC	CASSLDRAYEQYF
few	TRBD2	TRBV6-6	TRBJ2-5	TGTGCCAGCAGCTTCAGCGGGGGTGAGACCCAGTACTTC	CASSFSGGETQYF
few	TRBD2	TRBV7-3	TRBJ2-1	TGTGCCAGCAGCCCACTAGCGGGAGGGAACAATGAGCAGTTCTTC	CASSPLAGGNNEQFF
-	TRBD1	TRBV28	TRBJ1-2	TGTGCCAGCAGTTCCATAAGTCCCCGGGACAGGTCTTATGGCTACACCTTC	CASSSISPRDRSYGYTF
-	TRBD1	TRBV4-1	TRBJ1-4	TGCGCCAGCAGCCAAGAACCCACCGGGACAGGGAATGAAAAACTGTTTTTT	CASSQEPTGTGNEKLFF
-	TRBD1	TRBV7-8	TRBJ1-6	TGTGCCAGCAGCGTCCGGACAGGATATAATTCACCCCTCCACTTT	CASSVRTGYNSPLHF
few	TRBD1	TRBV4-1	TRBJ1-6	TGCGCCAGCAGCCAAGGAGTCGACAGGGGACGACCCCTCCACTTT	CASSQGVDRGRPLHF
-	TRBD1	TRBV6-1	TRBJ1-1	TGTGCCAGCAGTGAAGCGATACAGGGGATTACTGAAGCTTTCTTT	CASSEAIQGITEAFF
-	TRBD1	TRBV5-1	TRBJ2-4	TGCGCCAGCAGCTCCTCGACAGGGGCGAACATTCAGTACTTC	CASSSSTGANIQYF
-	TRBD1	TRBV7-9	TRBJ2-5	TGTGCCAGCAGCCTTCGGGGACAGATCAGCGCGGAAGCCCAGTACTTC	CASSLRGQISAEAQYF
-	-	TRBV25-1	TRBJ2-7	TGTGCCAGCAGTGAATCGCGCAGGGGCGAGCAGTACTTC	CASSESRRGEQYF
-	TRBD1	TRBV30	TRBJ2-5	TGTGCCTGGAGTAGGCGGACAGGGCGGGTAGAGACCCAGTACTTC	CAWSRRTGRVETQYF
once	TRBD2	TRBV13	TRBJ2-4	TGTGCCAGCAGCGTCCGAGAGCGGGGGGCGGACAAAAACATTCAGTACTTC	CASSVRERGADKNIQYF
-	-	TRBV9	TRBJ1-1	TGTGCCAGCAGCGTATGGACCGCCGGGGAGGACGCTGAAGCTTTCTTT	CASSVWTAGEDAEAFF
once	-	TRBV18	TRBJ2-1	TGTGCCAGCTCGATCCGGGGAGGCGATGAGCAGTTCTTC	CASSIRGGDEQFF
-	-	TRBV10-3	TRBJ2-3	TGTGCCATCAGTGAGGGACAGCTCACAGATACGCAGTATTTT	CAISEGQLTDTQYF
-	TRBD1	TRBV6-5	TRBJ1-2	TGTGCCAGCAAGTCTCGGGACAGGGACGGCTACACCTTC	CASKSRDRDGYTF
-	-	TRBV11-2	TRBJ2-7	TGTGCCAGCAGCTTAGGAACAGGAGCCTACGAGCAGTACTTC	CASSLGTGAYEQYF
-	TRBD2	TRBV6-5	TRBJ2-7	TGTGCCAGCAGGCCCGCCTCGGGACTAGCGAAGGAGTACTTC	CASRPASGLAKEYF